These 31 T cell receptor beta chains share one sample of origin, sequenced in a study of vaccination and CD4 T cells after COVID-19. Stated treatment: roughly 10-day PBMC culture with coronavirus spike peptide pools or control peptides (ViraFEST assay). These receptors' antigens are unknown. The Oncomine TCR Beta short-read assay sequenced DNA from cultured CD4+ T cells. In TCRdb, the PCR reads were re-called with MiXCR into one record per CDR3 protein. The repertoire includes 8,000 to 9,000 distinct CDR3 sequences, approximately 50% of them detected once, and 20% to 30% sits in the top ten. The material sequenced was CD4+ T cells from blood, cultured in vitro. The origin of the receptors is a human donor who had recovered from COVID-19.

The V call is TRBV28, the J call TRBJ2-7, with 11 bases fitting TRBD1. The CDR3 is made up of 13 amino acids. J lost 3 bases, V lost 8 bases, and 3 bases had no gene match. Germline CDR1 and CDR2: MDHEN and SYDVKM. Here the CDR3 reads CASDGTGGYEQYF. In nucleotides, the CDR3 is TGTGCCAGCGATGGGACAGGGGGCTACGAGCAGTACTTC.

The chain links TRBV7-6 to TRBJ1-5, with a possible D match to TRBD1 (6 bases). Germline V lookup: CDR1 SGHVS, CDR2 FNYEAQ. V dropped 5 bases and J dropped 4 bases, with 9 bases sitting between them. The CDR3 has 13 amino acids. The CDR3 here is CASSDGQNQPQHF. In DNA, the CDR3 is TGTGCCAGCAGCGACGGACAGAATCAGCCCCAGCATTTT. Using reference TRBV7-6 and TRBJ1-5 for the parts outside the CDR3, the full variable domain is GAGVSQSPRYKVTKRGQDVALRCDPISGHVSLYWYRQALGQGPEFLTYFNYEAQQDKSGLPNDRFSAERPEGSISTLTIQRTEQRDSAMYRCASSDGQNQPQHFGDGTRLSIL.

The chain employs TRBV7-2 and TRBJ1-2; 9 nucleotides align to TRBD1. This CDR3 has 15 amino acids. V lost 4 bases to trimming and J lost 4 bases; unmatched junction nucleotides: 7. Germline assignment: CDR1 SGHTA and CDR2 FQGNSA. The CDR3 nucleotides read TGTGCCAGCAGCTGGACACCGGGACAGGGCTATGGCTACACCTTC. It encodes CASSWTPGQGYGYTF.

The V call is TRBV20-1, the J call TRBJ1-5, with D perhaps TRBD1 (5 bases). This CDR3 comprises 13 residues. The V end lost 3 bases, the J end lost 0 bases, and 6 bases lay between the germline ends. Germline loops: CDR1 DFQATT, CDR2 SNEGSKA (reference sequence). The CDR3 here is CSARGLSNQPQHF. The CDR3, as DNA: TGCAGTGCTAGGGGACTTAGCAATCAGCCCCAGCATTTT.

The rearrangement uses TRBV20-1 and TRBJ1-2; D might be TRBD1 (6 bases). Looked up from germline, CDR1 is DFQATT and CDR2 is SNEGSKA (reference sequence). This CDR3 comprises 13 residues. V was trimmed by 4 bases and J by 8 bases, leaving 17 bases between them. The chain's CDR3 is CSATLNSGEGYTF. The CDR3 nucleotides are TGCAGTGCTACCTTAAATTCAGGGGAAGGCTACACCTTC.

The chain has TRBV27 and TRBJ2-1; 10 positions match TRBD2. Germline CDR1 reads MNHEY; CDR2 reads SMNVEV (reference sequence). J lost 9 bases, V lost 5 bases, and 16 bases had no gene match. The CDR3 has 17 residues. The CDR3: CASSPYLSSGSEGEQFF. The DNA of the CDR3 is TGTGCCAGCAGTCCATACCTCTCTAGCGGGAGTGAGGGTGAGCAGTTCTTC.

In this sample, this clonotype turned up once. In nucleotides, the CDR3 is TGTGCCAGCAGTTACCCCGGTCCCAATAGCAATCAGCCCCAGCATTTT. It translates to CASSYPGPNSNQPQHF. The gene calls are TRBV6-2 or TRBV6-3 and TRBJ1-5; D is unresolved. The CDR3 length is 16 residues. V was trimmed by 2 bases and J by 0 bases, leaving 11 bases between them. CDR1 MNHEY and CDR2 SVGEGT come from the germline V gene.

This chain joins TRBV28 and TRBJ1-5, with D unresolved. CDR1 is MDHEN and CDR2 is SYDVKM in the germline V gene. Deletions cut 5 bases from V and 0 bases from J, with 5 bases between. The CDR3 is made up of 13 amino acids. In DNA, the CDR3 is TGTGCCAGCAGTCACTATAGCAATCAGCCCCAGCATTTT. Its protein product is CASSHYSNQPQHF.

This clonotype was seen more than once but under ten times. The J gene is TRBJ2-7, the V gene TRBV20-1; 8 bases line up with TRBD2. Germline values: CDR1 DFQATT, CDR2 SNEGSKA (reference sequence). The length of the CDR3 is 14 residues. Unmatched junction bases numbered 9, after V lost 6 bases and J lost 2 bases. The CDR3 here is CSAYLAGLPYEQYF. The CDR3 coding sequence is TGCAGTGCCTACTTAGCGGGGCTCCCCTACGAGCAGTACTTC.

By its share, this clonotype is medium-sized. The rearrangement uses TRBV15 and TRBJ1-5; D not resolved. Trimming took off 8 bases at V and 3 bases at J, with 17 bases between the two ends. The CDR3 spans 15 residues. From germline, CDR1 is LNHNV and CDR2 YYDKDF (reference sequence). For the CDR3, the DNA is TGTGCCACCCACCCAGGACCGCCCCTCAATCAGCCCCAGCATTTT. It yields the protein CATHPGPPLNQPQHF.

This clonotype was counted between two and nine times. J is TRBJ1-2 and V is TRBV7-9; 8 nucleotides agree with TRBD1. Looked up from germline, CDR1 is SEHNR and CDR2 is FQNEAQ (reference sequence). V shed 0 bases and J 7 bases; nucleotides not matched to a gene: 7. CDR3 length: 15 amino acids. The CDR3 region is CASSLAASGGGGYTF. The CDR3 nucleotides read TGTGCCAGCAGCTTAGCTGCCTCAGGGGGCGGTGGCTACACCTTC.

V and J are TRBV6-2 or TRBV6-3 and TRBJ2-1; 9 nucleotides line up with TRBD1. Losses at the gene ends were 7 bases for V and 8 bases for J; bases not matched to a gene: 12. This CDR3 comprises 15 residues. Germline CDR1 is MNHEY and CDR2 is SVGEGT. The CDR3 sequence: CASILTGTGRYEQFF. The CDR3 region has the DNA TGTGCCAGCATCCTGACCGGGACAGGGAGGTATGAGCAGTTCTTC.

This clonotype was found once. The CDR3 region has the DNA TGTGCCAGCCGTCTAGGGGAGTACGAGCAGTACTTC. Translating gives CASRLGEYEQYF. V gene TRBV28 combines with J gene TRBJ2-7, with D perhaps assigned TRBD1 or TRBD2 (5 bases each). Germline loops: CDR1 MDHEN, CDR2 SYDVKM. The CDR3 covers 12 residues. Trimming pared 8 bases from V and 4 bases from J, leaving 12 bases between. The complete variable domain, with remaining parts taken from reference TRBV28 and TRBJ2-7, reads DVKVTQSSRYLVKRTGEKVFLECVQDMDHENMFWYRQDPGLGLRLIYFSYDVKMKEKGDIPEGYSVSREKKERFSLILESASTNQTSMYLCASRLGEYEQYFGPGTRLTVT.

This clonotype was detected a few times. CDR3 loop: CASSIQGARSYGYTF. The CDR3 coding sequence is TGTGCCAGCAGTATTCAGGGGGCGCGAAGCTATGGCTACACCTTC. The gene calls are TRBV28 and TRBJ1-2; 8 positions agree with TRBD1. This CDR3 has 15 residues. The germline CDR1 and CDR2 sequences are MDHEN and SYDVKM. V was clipped by 5 bases and J by 4 bases; unmatched bases: 9.

This sequence joins TRBV7-9 and TRBJ1-1; no definite D call. Per germline, CDR1 SEHNR and CDR2 FQNEAQ (reference sequence). V lost 1 base to trimming and J lost 10 bases, with 13 bases between them. The CDR3 is made up of 13 amino acids. The CDR3: CASSLVGRVVAFF. The CDR3 nucleotides are TGTGCCAGCAGCTTAGTGGGCAGAGTAGTAGCTTTCTTT.

The chain carries TRBV6-1 and TRBJ1-5, with 7 positions matching TRBD1. CDR3 length: 15 amino acids. V lost 6 bases and J lost 1; bases outside the gene matches: 6. The V gene's germline CDR1 is MNHNS and CDR2 SASEGT. CDR3 coding DNA: TGTGCCAGCAGCCTCGGGACAGCCAGCAATCAGCCCCAGCATTTT. It codes for CASSLGTASNQPQHF.

The chain joins TRBV10-3 to TRBJ2-5, with D unclear. Trimming shortened V by 8 bases and J by 6 bases, and 10 bases separated the two germline ends. CDR1 and CDR2 from the germline V gene are ENHRY and SYGVKD. The CDR3 length is 11 residues. DNA of the CDR3: TGTGCCATCGGGCGCGAGAAGACCCAGTACTTC. Translated: CAIGREKTQYF.

In DNA form, the CDR3 reads TGTGCCAGCAGTGGGGAGCGGGCCCAAGAGACCCAGTACTTC. The encoded protein is CASSGERAQETQYF. The J gene is TRBJ2-5, the V gene TRBV25-1; possibly TRBD2 for D (6 bases). The CDR3 runs to 14 residues. Germline V gives CDR1 MGHDK, CDR2 SYGVNS. V was trimmed by 4 bases and J by 1 base, leaving 10 bases between them.

This clonotype is hyperexpanded by share. The rearrangement joins TRBV7-3 to TRBJ2-7; D assignment may be TRBD1 or TRBD2 (5 bases each). The CDR3 is 15 residues long. Trimming took off 3 bases at V and 7 bases at J, with 19 bases between the two ends. Germline lookup yields CDR1 SGHTA and CDR2 FQGTGA. DNA of the CDR3: TGTGCCAGCAGCTTGGGGGTGGGCCTTGGCTATGAGCAGTACTTC. This encodes CASSLGVGLGYEQYF. Drawing the rest from reference TRBV7-3 and TRBJ2-7, the complete variable domain is GAGVSQTPSNKVTEKGKYVELRCDPISGHTALYWYRQSLGQGPEFLIYFQGTGAADDSGLPNDRFFAVRPEGSVSTLKIQRTERGDSAVYLCASSLGVGLGYEQYFGPGTRLTVT.

The chain combines TRBV7-2 with TRBJ2-7; D is undetermined. Germline CDR1 and CDR2: SGHTA and FQGNSA. This CDR3 contains 13 residues. Trimming took 1 base from V and 9 from J, leaving 13 bases between them. The CDR3: CASSLVGEIGQYF. CDR3 nucleotides: TGTGCCAGCAGCTTAGTTGGGGAAATTGGGCAGTACTTC.

The gene calls are TRBV28 and TRBJ2-5; the D is unclear. Trimming took 4 bases from V and 5 from J, leaving 11 bases between them. The CDR3 has 13 residues. Per germline, CDR1 MDHEN and CDR2 SYDVKM. The CDR3 DNA follows: TGTGCCAGCAGTTCCCATGGTGGGGAGACCCAGTACTTC. Translation gives CASSSHGGETQYF.

The chain employs TRBV24-1 and TRBJ1-5; no definite D call. The germline V gene has CDR1 KGHDR and CDR2 SFDVKD. This CDR3 spans 14 amino acids. V gave up 3 bases and J gave up 4 bases, with 9 bases separating them. CDR3 loop: CATSDPSTNQPQHF. CDR3 nucleotide sequence: TGTGCCACCAGTGATCCCTCAACAAATCAGCCCCAGCATTTT.

In this sample, this clonotype turned up a few times. The chain recombines TRBV20-1 with TRBJ2-7, with 9 bases lining up with TRBD2. V trimming: 2 bases; J trimming: 3 bases; junction bases outside the gene matches: 5. The CDR3 has 14 residues. Germline values: CDR1 DFQATT, CDR2 SNEGSKA (reference sequence). The CDR3 nucleotides are TGCAGTGCTAGAAATCTAGCGGGGCTCTACGAGCAGTACTTC. Translation gives CSARNLAGLYEQYF.

The CDR3 reads CASSSRTGGPMMTQHF. CDR3 nucleotides: TGTGCCAGCAGTTCCCGGACAGGGGGCCCTATGATGACCCAGCATTTT. The J gene is TRBJ1-5, the V gene TRBV28, with TRBD1 identical over 11 bases. CDR3 length: 16 amino acids. The V segment lost 4 bases and the J segment 11 bases; nucleotides outside the gene matches: 13. Germline loops: CDR1 MDHEN, CDR2 SYDVKM.

This clonotype was recorded only once. V is TRBV5-1 and J is TRBJ1-2, with D possibly TRBD1 on 6 matching bases. Germline CDR1 SGHRS, CDR2 YFSETQ. This CDR3 spans 14 amino acids. V shed 0 bases and J shed 4 bases, with 10 bases lying between them. This CDR3 is CASSLGGQTYGYTF. The CDR3 region has the DNA TGCGCCAGCAGCTTGGGGGGACAAACCTATGGCTACACCTTC.

The rearrangement uses TRBV7-9 and TRBJ2-5; D gene ambiguous. CDR3 size: 14 residues. Germline CDR1 SEHNR, CDR2 FQNEAQ (reference sequence). V lost 4 bases and J 5 bases, leaving 14 bases between the germline ends. The CDR3 DNA follows: TGTGCCAGCAGCTACCTTCGTGAAGGGGAGACCCAGTACTTC. Translation: CASSYLREGETQYF.

This clonotype was seen a few times. This chain links TRBV20-1 with TRBJ2-5, with D perhaps matching TRBD1 or TRBD2 (7 bases each). This CDR3 contains 15 residues. Trimming took off 5 bases at V and 3 bases at J, with 19 bases between the two ends. Germline V CDR1 and CDR2: DFQATT, SNEGSKA (reference sequence). The CDR3 region is CSARSGGGREETQYF. CDR3 DNA: TGCAGTGCTCGATCAGGGGGAGGGAGGGAAGAGACCCAGTACTTC.

The chain has TRBV7-8 and TRBJ2-5; TRBD2 matches 10 bases. Germline V CDR1 and CDR2: SGHVS, FQNEAQ. This CDR3 spans 14 amino acids. Trimming at V came to 2 bases and at J to 4 bases, leaving 1 base not matched to a gene. CDR3 amino acids: CASSLRTSGETQYF. The CDR3 DNA follows: TGTGCCAGCAGCTTACGGACTAGCGGAGAGACCCAGTACTTC. Combining the CDR3 with reference TRBV7-8 and TRBJ2-5 gives the whole variable domain GAGVSQSPRYKVAKRGQDVALRCDPISGHVSLFWYQQALGQGPEFLTYFQNEAQLDKSGLPSDRFFAERPEGSVSTLKIQRTQQEDSAVYLCASSLRTSGETQYFGPGTRLLVL.

The chain combines TRBV7-2 with TRBJ1-5; no clear D. Germline V lookup: CDR1 SGHTA, CDR2 FQGNSA. The CDR3 length is 15 residues. V lost 0 bases and J 11 bases, leaving 17 bases between the germline ends. This chain's CDR3 is CASSLAGRSSGAQHF. The CDR3 bases are TGTGCCAGCAGCTTAGCGGGGAGGTCCAGTGGGGCCCAGCATTTT.

CDR3 nucleotide sequence: TGTGCCAGCAGCTCTCTTGGGGCTAATTCACCCCTCCACTTT. Amino acids: CASSSLGANSPLHF. The chain joins TRBV7-2 to TRBJ1-6, with D possibly matching TRBD1 (5 bases). V lost 4 bases, J lost 6 bases, and 10 bases lay in between. CDR1 is SGHTA and CDR2 is FQGNSA in the germline V gene. The CDR3 length is 14 residues. The whole variable domain, filled in from reference TRBV7-2 and TRBJ1-6, reads GAGVSQSPSNKVTEKGKDVELRCDPISGHTALYWYRQSLGQGLEFLIYFQGNSAPDKSGLPSDRFSAERTGGSVSTLTIQRTQQEDSAVYLCASSSLGANSPLHFGNGTRLTVT.

In this sample, this clonotype turned up once. The chain couples TRBV28 to TRBJ2-7; TRBD2 agrees at 11 bases. CDR3 length: 15 residues. V shed 2 bases and J 1 base; nucleotides not matched to a gene: 1. Germline V lookup: CDR1 MDHEN, CDR2 SYDVKM. The CDR3 DNA reads TGTGCCAGCAGTTTAGGGACTAGCGGTTCCTACGAGCAGTACTTC. It specifies CASSLGTSGSYEQYF.